The next 24 T cell receptor beta chains were all read from a single sample in a study of T cell repertoires in cytomegalovirus infection. No antigen has been assigned to these receptors. One entry per CDR3 protein results from TCRdb running MiXCR on the reads. The sample has 300,000 to 400,000 distinct CDR3 sequences, approximately 32% seen once. Sequenced material: cultured PBMCs, taken from culture after CMV antigen stimulation. Every receptor here comes from a human donor in good health (CMV status not recorded). Some clones in this sample may be carry-over from other donors' samples.

This clonotype was seen at least ten times. This chain connects TRBV7-3 to TRBJ1-1; D remains unclear. The CDR3 covers 15 residues. Between the trimmed V and J ends, which lost 0 bases and 5 bases, there was a span of 13 bases. Germline V gives CDR1 SGHTA, CDR2 FQGTGA. CDR3 in amino acids: CASSLTRRANTEAFF. As DNA, the CDR3 is TGTGCCAGCAGCTTAACCAGAAGGGCTAATACTGAAGCTTTCTTT. Supplemented by reference TRBV7-3 and TRBJ1-1, the full variable domain reads GAGVSQTPSNKVTEKGKYVELRCDPISGHTALYWYRQSLGQGPEFLIYFQGTGAADDSGLPNDRFFAVRPEGSVSTLKIQRTERGDSAVYLCASSLTRRANTEAFFGQGTRLTVV.

At least ten counts were recorded for this clonotype. The rearrangement joins TRBV7-2 to TRBJ2-2; no clear D gene. The CDR3 runs 14 residues. V lost 9 bases to trimming and J lost 4 bases, with 15 bases between them. The V gene's germline CDR1 is SGHTA and CDR2 FQGNSA. CDR3 sequence reads: CASALNGVTGELFF. CDR3 in DNA: TGTGCCAGTGCCCTAAATGGAGTCACCGGGGAGCTGTTTTTT.

This clonotype has just one count. The chain recombines TRBV10-3 with TRBJ2-2; TRBD1 aligns across 8 bases. Germline lookup yields CDR1 ENHRY and CDR2 SYGVKD. The CDR3 loop spans 14 amino acids. Trimming at V came to 6 bases and at J to 5 bases, leaving 5 bases not matched to a gene. The CDR3 region is CAIRGTGQTGELFF. The DNA of the CDR3 is TGTGCCATCAGGGGGACAGGACAAACCGGGGAGCTGTTTTTT.

This clonotype was observed a handful of times. The DNA of the CDR3 is TGCAGTGCTAGTCCGCCGGGAGGTTGGATGGGAGAGACCCAGTACTTC. Its protein is CSASPPGGWMGETQYF. V usage is TRBV20-1 and J usage is TRBJ2-5; 7 nucleotides line up with TRBD2. The CDR3 covers 16 residues. The germline V gene encodes CDR1 DFQATT and CDR2 SNEGSKA (reference sequence). J was trimmed by 4 bases and V by 3 bases; bases with no gene match: 14.

The rearrangement uses TRBV6-2 or TRBV6-3 and TRBJ2-1; 13 bases are shared with TRBD2. Germline lookup yields CDR1 MNHEY and CDR2 SVGEGT. V dropped 4 bases and J dropped 7; count of bases not matched to a gene: 7. The CDR3 runs 16 residues. The CDR3 bases are TGTGCCAGCAGTTCGACTAGCGGGAGGAATTTAAATGAGCAGTTCTTC. The encoded protein is CASSSTSGRNLNEQFF.

In this sample, this clonotype turned up many times. The rearrangement joins TRBV7-2 to TRBJ1-6; D not resolved. V lost 5 bases and J 12 bases, leaving 17 bases between the germline ends. Germline V gene sequence: CDR1 SGHTA, CDR2 FQGNSA. The CDR3 is made up of 14 amino acids. Here the CDR3 reads CASSTGRPLGPLHF. In DNA form, the CDR3 reads TGTGCCAGCAGCACGGGCCGTCCGCTGGGACCCCTCCACTTT. The whole variable domain, remainder taken from reference TRBV7-2 and TRBJ1-6, is GAGVSQSPSNKVTEKGKDVELRCDPISGHTALYWYRQSLGQGLEFLIYFQGNSAPDKSGLPSDRFSAERTGGSVSTLTIQRTQQEDSAVYLCASSTGRPLGPLHFGNGTRLTVT.

The genes are TRBV19 and TRBJ1-5; 7 bases map to TRBD1. The CDR3 extends over 15 amino acids. The germline V gene has CDR1 LNHDA and CDR2 SQIVND (reference sequence). With 5 bases clipped from V and 3 bases from J, the junction kept 7 bases outside the gene matches. The CDR3 DNA sequence: TGTGCCAGTAGTTCCTGGGGGACAGCCAATCAGCCCCAGCATTTT. It codes for CASSSWGTANQPQHF.

The chain recombines TRBV19 with TRBJ2-4, with 10 bases identical to TRBD1. Germline assignment: CDR1 LNHDA and CDR2 SQIVND (reference sequence). This CDR3 has 16 residues. Losses at the gene ends were 5 bases for V and 0 bases for J; bases not matched to a gene: 4. For the CDR3, the DNA is TGTGCCAGTAGTGGCAGGACAGGGGGAGCCAAAAACATTCAGTACTTC. It translates to CASSGRTGGAKNIQYF.

This clonotype was seen repeatedly, ten times or more. The chain carries TRBV7-2 and TRBJ1-2; weak D call: TRBD1 (5 bases). The CDR3 has 14 amino acids. V dropped 1 base and J dropped 7 bases, with 13 bases sitting between them. Germline CDR1 SGHTA, CDR2 FQGNSA. The CDR3 region has the DNA TGTGCCAGCAGCTTAGTAAACCCAGGGACTGGCTACACCTTC. The encoded protein is CASSLVNPGTGYTF.

The table lists this clonotype with many counts. The genes are TRBV12-5 and TRBJ1-5; tentative D call: TRBD1 (6 bases). Germline V gives CDR1 LGHNT, CDR2 FRNRAP. V was cut by 1 base and J by 0 bases, with 16 bases left in between. The CDR3 has 18 residues. The CDR3 loop is CASGLAPLGGRSNQPQHF. CDR3 nucleotides: TGTGCTAGTGGTTTGGCTCCCCTAGGGGGTCGTAGCAATCAGCCCCAGCATTTT.

The rearrangement uses TRBV11-3 and TRBJ1-1; weak D call: TRBD1 (5 bases). CDR3 length equals 12 residues. V was trimmed by 3 bases and J by 14 bases, leaving 16 bases between them. CDR1 and CDR2 from the germline V gene are SGHNT and YENEEA. The CDR3 DNA is TGTGCCAGCAGCTTGCGGGACGGCACAGTGTTCTTT. Translating gives CASSLRDGTVFF.

CDR3 sequence (DNA): TGCGCCAGCAGCTTGGCGGGCACCTCTGAGCAGTACTTC. Protein product: CASSLAGTSEQYF. The chain joins TRBV5-1 to TRBJ2-7; D is undetermined. Trimming shortened V by 0 bases and J by 7 bases, and 11 bases separated the two germline ends. The CDR3 covers 13 residues. Germline V CDR1 and CDR2: SGHRS, YFSETQ.

The chain carries TRBV6-1 and TRBJ1-5; D gene uncertain. V shed 6 bases and J shed 1 base, with 10 bases lying between them. Germline V gives CDR1 MNHNS, CDR2 SASEGT. This CDR3 has 14 residues. The CDR3 DNA is TGTGCCAGCAGACCACAAGTCAGCAATCAGCCCCAGCATTTT. It yields the protein CASRPQVSNQPQHF.

There are many counts of this clonotype. V usage is TRBV7-3 and J usage is TRBJ2-2; D remains ambiguous. Between the trimmed V and J ends, which lost 3 bases and 6 bases, there was a span of 11 bases. The germline V gene encodes CDR1 SGHTA and CDR2 FQGTGA. This CDR3 is built from 14 residues. CDR3 sequence: CASSLTGTPGELFF. The CDR3 DNA sequence: TGTGCCAGCAGCTTGACTGGTACCCCCGGGGAGCTGTTTTTT.

Only a few counts were recorded for this clonotype. The chain links TRBV7-2 to TRBJ1-4, with 9 nucleotides matching TRBD1. Germline CDR1 is SGHTA and CDR2 is FQGNSA. The CDR3 totals 18 residues. V shed 5 bases, J shed 0 bases, and the junction held 10 bases outside the gene matches. The CDR3 is CASSRPMTGGATNEKLFF. The DNA for the CDR3 is TGTGCCAGCAGCCGACCGATGACAGGGGGGGCAACTAATGAAAAACTGTTTTTT.

The chain recombines TRBV6-6 with TRBJ1-3, with D perhaps TRBD1 (6 bases). Per germline, CDR1 MNHNY and CDR2 SVGAGI (reference sequence). This CDR3 region has 16 residues. Trimming took 4 bases from V and 0 from J, leaving 13 bases between them. CDR3 protein: CASSFGQPSSGNTIYF. Here the CDR3 DNA reads TGTGCCAGCAGTTTTGGACAGCCTAGCTCTGGAAACACCATATATTTT.

V and J are TRBV12-5 and TRBJ1-2; no definite D call. Trimming removed 6 bases at V and 0 bases at J, with 11 bases between. The CDR3 is 14 amino acids. Germline V gene data show CDR1 as LGHNT and CDR2 as FRNRAP. CDR3 residues: CASGPGAANYGYTF. CDR3 bases: TGTGCTAGTGGACCTGGTGCGGCTAACTATGGCTACACCTTC.

V gene TRBV20-1 combines with J gene TRBJ2-5, with no clear D. Deletions cut 6 bases from V and 2 bases from J, with 13 bases between. Germline V lookup: CDR1 DFQATT, CDR2 SNEGSKA (reference sequence). The CDR3 has 13 residues. The CDR3 is CSALRQQQETQYF. DNA of the CDR3: TGCAGTGCCCTAAGGCAGCAGCAAGAGACCCAGTACTTC.

V usage is TRBV7-6 and J usage is TRBJ1-1; no clear D. Germline CDR1 SGHVS, CDR2 FNYEAQ. This CDR3 is 12 amino acids long. The V end was cut by 4 bases, the J end by 6 bases, with 9 bases between. Here the CDR3 DNA reads TGTGCCAGCAGCTGGTTGGGCGCTGAAGCTTTCTTT. The encoded protein is CASSWLGAEAFF.

This chain uses TRBV19 with TRBJ1-5; D remains ambiguous. CDR3 length: 12 residues. The V end was cut by 3 bases, the J end by 4 bases, with 4 bases between. Germline CDR1 reads LNHDA; CDR2 reads SQIVND (reference sequence). The CDR3 loop is CASSMRNQPQHF. CDR3 sequence (DNA): TGTGCCAGTAGTATGCGTAATCAGCCCCAGCATTTT.

V gene TRBV4-1 combines with J gene TRBJ1-4, with D perhaps matching TRBD1 (6 bases). Germline assignment: CDR1 MGHRA and CDR2 YSYEKL. Deletions cut 0 bases from V and 4 bases from J, with 12 bases between. This CDR3 has 16 residues. In DNA, the CDR3 is TGCGCCAGCAGCCAAGATCGGGGGGCCCATAATGAAAAACTGTTTTTT. It yields the protein CASSQDRGAHNEKLFF.

J is TRBJ1-4 and V is TRBV19, with D possibly matching TRBD1 (5 bases). There are 13 residues in the CDR3. Germline lookup yields CDR1 LNHDA and CDR2 SQIVND (reference sequence). V was clipped by 3 bases and J by 8 bases, with 10 bases between them. The CDR3 protein is CASSIQGGEKLFF. As DNA, the CDR3 is TGTGCCAGTAGTATCCAGGGAGGGGAAAAACTGTTTTTT.

The chain joins TRBV7-9 to TRBJ1-6, with 7 bases matching TRBD1. This CDR3 region has 16 residues. Per germline, CDR1 SEHNR and CDR2 FQNEAQ (reference sequence). The junction had 7 bases not matched to a gene; V was cut back by 2 bases and J by 6 bases. CDR3 sequence: CASSLSTGAGNSPLHF. The CDR3 nucleotides are TGTGCCAGCAGCTTAAGCACAGGGGCTGGTAATTCACCCCTCCACTTT. The variable domain in full, completed from reference TRBV7-9 and TRBJ1-6, reads DTGVSQNPRHKITKRGQNVTFRCDPISEHNRLYWYRQTLGQGPEFLTYFQNEAQLEKSRLLSDRFSAERPKGSFSTLEIQRTEQGDSAMYLCASSLSTGAGNSPLHFGNGTRLTVT.

This clonotype has only a few counts. This chain links TRBV7-3 with TRBJ2-5; D may be TRBD1 or TRBD2 (5 bases each). This CDR3 has 13 residues. Germline V lookup: CDR1 SGHTA, CDR2 FQGTGA. The germline V and J ends were trimmed by 6 bases and 3 bases, with 11 bases remaining between them. For the CDR3, the DNA is TGTGCCAGCAGAGGGGAGACGGAAGAGACCCAGTACTTC. Translation: CASRGETEETQYF.